Following are 28 T cell receptor beta chains from one sample sequenced in a study of blood T cell repertoires in COVID-19. TCRdb's copy holds only in-frame clones and misses some; the assay was immunoSEQ multiplex PCR. The sample holds 200,000 to 300,000 clones, 80% to 90% seen once. Sequencing was performed on peripheral blood. The receptors were sampled from a woman aged 40-49 years with acute or convalescent COVID-19.

The chain joins TRBV4-2 to TRBJ1-4; no clear D gene. Germline loops: CDR1 LGHNA, CDR2 YNFKEQ. Trimming stripped 6 bases from V and 8 bases from J, with 16 bases between. The CDR3 loop spans 14 amino acids. CDR3 sequence (DNA): TGTGCCAGCAGACCCCGAGAGGGTTGGGAAAAACTGTTTTTT. The encoded protein is CASRPREGWEKLFF.

The chain has TRBV25-1 and TRBJ2-1, with 9 bases lining up with TRBD2. The V gene's germline CDR1 is MGHDK and CDR2 SYGVNS. The ends lost 0 bases at V and 8 bases at J; junction bases unmatched: 11. The CDR3 length is 17 residues. CDR3 sequence reads: CASSEYFRAGGQHEQFF. DNA of the CDR3: TGTGCCAGCAGTGAATATTTTCGGGCGGGGGGGCAACATGAGCAGTTCTTC.

This clone came up once. This chain uses TRBV9 with TRBJ1-6, with D uncertain. The V end lost 1 base, the J end lost 8 bases, and 7 bases lay between the germline ends. Germline values: CDR1 SGDLS, CDR2 YYNGEE. This CDR3 comprises 13 residues. The CDR3 sequence: CASSVRQDSPLHF. The DNA of the CDR3 is TGTGCCAGCAGCGTACGACAAGATTCACCCCTCCACTTT.

The chain employs TRBV7-7 and TRBJ2-2; D ambiguous. The CDR3 has 14 residues. With 3 bases removed from V and 4 bases from J, the gap between germline ends came to 9 bases. The germline CDR1 and CDR2 sequences are SSHAT and FNYEAQ (reference sequence). CDR3 bases: TGTGCCAGCAGCTTCGGATGGGCCACCGGGGAGCTGTTTTTT. It codes for CASSFGWATGELFF.

This chain joins TRBV5-1 and TRBJ1-1; D is uncertain. Germline-derived CDR1 and CDR2 are SGHRS and YFSETQ. The CDR3 runs 17 residues. The ends were cut back, 0 bases at V and 1 base at J, with 16 bases in the middle. CDR3 DNA sequence: TGCGCCAGCAGCTTGGAGCCGGACTTACCCAGGAACACTGAAGCTTTCTTT. Translated, it gives CASSLEPDLPRNTEAFF.

In this sample, this clone turned up once. The J gene is TRBJ1-1, the V gene TRBV5-6; D is unclear. The germline V gene has CDR1 SGHDT and CDR2 YYEEEE. The CDR3 contains 15 residues. V lost 4 bases and J lost 0, with 13 bases in between. In DNA form, the CDR3 reads TGTGCCAGCAGCCCTGAACAGCAAATGAACACTGAAGCTTTCTTT. It yields the protein CASSPEQQMNTEAFF.

This clone was detected a few times. The V call is TRBV19, the J call TRBJ1-3; 12 bases fit TRBD1. The CDR3 is 16 amino acids. V was pared by 5 bases and J by 2 bases, with 4 bases of the junction left unmatched. CDR1 is LNHDA and CDR2 is SQIVND in the germline V gene (reference sequence). This chain's CDR3 is CASSSGTGGAGNTIYF. Here the CDR3 DNA reads TGTGCCAGTAGTTCCGGGACAGGGGGCGCTGGAAACACCATATATTTT. The whole variable domain, remainder taken from reference TRBV19 and TRBJ1-3, is DGGITQSPKYLFRKEGQNVTLSCEQNLNHDAMYWYRQDPGQGLRLIYYSQIVNDFQKGDIAEGYSVSREKKESFPLTVTSAQKNPTAFYLCASSSGTGGAGNTIYFGEGSWLTVV.

The chain joins TRBV11-2 to TRBJ2-5; the match to TRBD2 covers 13 bases. CDR1 is SGHAT and CDR2 is FQNNGV in the germline V gene. This CDR3 has 17 residues. With 6 bases clipped from V and 2 bases from J, the junction kept 9 bases outside the gene matches. The DNA of the CDR3 is TGTGCCAGCAGAAATCCGGGACTAGCGGGGTTACAAGAGACCCAGTACTTC. It specifies CASRNPGLAGLQETQYF.

The CDR3 is CASNRGETEAFF. CDR3 bases: TGTGCCAGTAACAGGGGGGAGACTGAAGCTTTCTTT. The genes are TRBV19 and TRBJ1-1, with 8 bases identical to TRBD1. V gave up 7 bases and J gave up 5 bases; unmatched junction bases: 3. Germline lookup yields CDR1 LNHDA and CDR2 SQIVND (reference sequence). The CDR3 length is 12 residues.

This rearrangement joins TRBV6-6 to TRBJ1-1; possibly TRBD1 for D (5 bases). Trimming cost V 10 bases and J 7 bases, with 13 bases left between them. This CDR3 has 11 residues. The germline gives CDR1 MNHNY, CDR2 SVGAGI (reference sequence). The chain's CDR3 is CAISDRIEAFF. The CDR3 DNA reads as TGTGCCATTTCAGACAGAATTGAAGCTTTCTTT.

The chain combines TRBV19 with TRBJ1-1; D uncertain. Between the trimmed V and J ends, which lost 3 bases and 4 bases, there was a span of 12 bases. CDR1 and CDR2 (germline): LNHDA, SQIVND (reference sequence). The CDR3 has 14 amino acids. CDR3 nucleotides: TGTGCCAGTAGTATGGGAGGCGGGAGCACTGAAGCTTTCTTT. As protein: CASSMGGGSTEAFF. The whole variable domain, filled in from reference TRBV19 and TRBJ1-1, reads DGGITQSPKYLFRKEGQNVTLSCEQNLNHDAMYWYRQDPGQGLRLIYYSQIVNDFQKGDIAEGYSVSREKKESFPLTVTSAQKNPTAFYLCASSMGGGSTEAFFGQGTRLTVV.

J is TRBJ1-6 and V is TRBV6-5; 7 bases are shared with TRBD1. Looked up from germline, CDR1 is MNHEY and CDR2 is SVGAGI. The CDR3 runs to 15 residues. The V segment lost 0 bases and the J segment 9 bases; nucleotides outside the gene matches: 5. CDR3 region: CASSYSARGTSPLHF. The CDR3 DNA reads TGTGCCAGCAGTTACTCGGCCAGGGGGACTTCACCCCTCCACTTT.

This chain joins TRBV6-6 and TRBJ1-1; 9 nucleotides line up with TRBD1. Germline CDR1 MNHNY, CDR2 SVGAGI (reference sequence). The CDR3 length is 15 residues. Trimming took 5 bases from V and 4 from J; bases not matched to a gene: 8. The CDR3 here is CASSQLTGGPTEAFF. The DNA of the CDR3 is TGTGCCAGCAGTCAACTGACAGGGGGTCCCACTGAAGCTTTCTTT.

This clone has more than one count but fewer than ten. V usage is TRBV6-4 and J usage is TRBJ1-2; 12 bases align to TRBD1. The germline CDR1 and CDR2 sequences are MRHNA and SNTAGT. The CDR3 runs to 17 residues. V lost 3 bases to trimming and J lost 6 bases; unmatched junction nucleotides: 11. The CDR3 here is CASSELSGTGGANGYTF. The DNA of the CDR3 is TGTGCCAGCAGTGAGCTCTCCGGGACAGGGGGCGCAAATGGCTACACCTTC.

V usage is TRBV27 and J usage is TRBJ1-2; D might be TRBD1 (6 bases). The V and J ends lost 0 bases and 5 bases respectively, with 16 bases between them. Looked up from germline, CDR1 is MNHEY and CDR2 is SMNVEV (reference sequence). This CDR3 has 16 residues. The CDR3 DNA is TGTGCCAGCAGTTTATCGCGAGCCGGGACACCGTATGGCTACACCTTC. Protein sequence: CASSLSRAGTPYGYTF.

The chain joins TRBV9 to TRBJ1-1; 7 bases are a match to TRBD1. The CDR3 has 18 amino acids. With V trimmed by 0 bases and J by 1 base, 12 bases remained unmatched. Germline V gene data show CDR1 as SGDLS and CDR2 as YYNGEE. CDR3 in DNA: TGTGCCAGCAGCGTAGAGTTCCAAGGGGGCGCCCAGAACACTGAAGCTTTCTTT. This translates into CASSVEFQGGAQNTEAFF. Looking up the rest from reference TRBV9 and TRBJ1-1 gives the full variable domain: DSGVTQTPKHLITATGQRVTLRCSPRSGDLSVYWYQQSLDQGLQFLIQYYNGEERAKGNILERFSAQQFPDLHSELNLSSLELGDSALYFCASSVEFQGGAQNTEAFFGQGTRLTVV.

This rearrangement joins TRBV19 to TRBJ1-5, with TRBD1 matching over 9 bases. The germline V gene encodes CDR1 LNHDA and CDR2 SQIVND (reference sequence). The CDR3 totals 17 residues. V trimming: 7 bases; J trimming: 5 bases; junction bases outside the gene matches: 15. CDR3 amino acids: CASTLDRGSSPYQPQHF. The DNA of the CDR3 is TGTGCCAGTACCCTGGACAGGGGCTCCTCTCCCTATCAGCCCCAGCATTTT.

The chain couples TRBV19 to TRBJ1-5; D is undetermined. The CDR3 covers 19 residues. V was clipped by 2 bases and J by 0 bases, with 20 bases between them. Germline CDR1 and CDR2: LNHDA and SQIVND (reference sequence). The chain's CDR3 is CASSIRRGGPAYSNQPQHF. CDR3 nucleotides: TGTGCCAGTAGTATACGGCGAGGAGGGCCTGCTTATAGCAATCAGCCCCAGCATTTT.

The CDR3 loop reads CASSSQRGNTEAFF. CDR3 coding DNA: TGTGCCAGCAGCTCCCAAAGAGGGAACACTGAAGCTTTCTTT. The rearrangement joins TRBV11-2 to TRBJ1-1; no clear D. This CDR3 contains 14 residues. Trimming pared 4 bases from V and 1 base from J, leaving 10 bases between. The V gene's germline CDR1 is SGHAT and CDR2 FQNNGV.

The chain has TRBV29-1 and TRBJ2-1; TRBD2 matches 10 bases. The CDR3 is made up of 14 amino acids. The junction had 6 bases not matched to a gene; V was cut back by 1 base and J by 9 bases. CDR1 SQVTM and CDR2 ANQGSEA come from the germline V gene. For the CDR3, the DNA is TGCAGCGTTGAAGCCGCTAGCGGGGGTACTGAGCAGTTCTTC. It translates to CSVEAASGGTEQFF.

The rearrangement joins TRBV7-2 to TRBJ1-2; TRBD1 agrees at 10 bases. J lost 2 bases, V lost 1 base, and 1 base had no gene match. The CDR3 length is 15 residues. The germline V gene encodes CDR1 SGHTA and CDR2 FQGNSA. As DNA, the CDR3 is TGTGCCAGCAGCTTAGGACAGGGGGCCAACTATGGCTACACCTTC. This gives the protein CASSLGQGANYGYTF.

The chain links TRBV9 to TRBJ2-3; 13 bases are a match to TRBD2. V trimming: 6 bases; J trimming: 6 bases; junction bases outside the gene matches: 10. Germline CDR1 reads SGDLS; CDR2 reads YYNGEE. This CDR3 comprises 16 residues. The CDR3 DNA reads TGTGCCAGCACAACCGAACTAGCGGGAGGGGAGGATACGCAGTATTTT. Translating it yields CASTTELAGGEDTQYF.

The genes are TRBV5-1 and TRBJ1-1; 8 bases line up with TRBD1. From germline, CDR1 is SGHRS and CDR2 YFSETQ. The CDR3 runs to 15 residues. Trimming removed 2 bases from V and 4 bases from J; junction bases left unmatched: 7. CDR3 bases: TGCGCCAGCAGCTTTGGACAGGGCCAGGGCACTGAAGCTTTCTTT. This sequence encodes CASSFGQGQGTEAFF.

The CDR3 nucleotides are TGTGCCAGCAGTTACCATCCGTTAGACCAAGAGACCCAGTACTTC. As protein: CASSYHPLDQETQYF. The gene calls are TRBV6-5 and TRBJ2-5; no clear D. From germline, CDR1 is MNHEY and CDR2 SVGAGI. Trimming shortened V by 2 bases and J by 0 bases, and 10 bases separated the two germline ends. The CDR3 extends over 15 amino acids.

J is TRBJ1-1 and V is TRBV2; D unclear. The CDR3 extends over 12 amino acids. Germline CDR1 SNHLY, CDR2 FYNNEI. Trimming cost V 6 bases and J 11 bases, with 16 bases left between them. The CDR3 coding sequence is TGTGCCAGCAGGGCAGCGGCGATAGGGGCTTTCTTT. Translated: CASRAAAIGAFF.

This clone came up once. The chain recombines TRBV6-6 with TRBJ2-7; D perhaps matches TRBD2 (6 bases). The CDR3 extends over 13 amino acids. V lost 10 bases to trimming and J lost 7 bases, with 20 bases between them. Germline CDR1 reads MNHNY; CDR2 reads SVGAGI (reference sequence). The CDR3 region has the DNA TGTGCCACCTCGTTGCCGGGGGAAAGTGAGCAGTACGTC. Translating it yields CATSLPGESEQYV.

In this sample, this clone turned up many times. The rearrangement joins TRBV6-1 to TRBJ1-1; 7 bases map to TRBD1. Germline V gene sequence: CDR1 MNHNS, CDR2 SASEGT. V dropped 1 base and J dropped 7; count of bases not matched to a gene: 9. This CDR3 spans 15 amino acids. The CDR3 nucleotides are TGTGCCAGCAGTGAAGGGGACGGGACAGCATTTGAAGCTTTCTTT. This encodes CASSEGDGTAFEAFF.

The chain joins TRBV27 to TRBJ1-2; D uncertain. Germline CDR1 and CDR2: MNHEY and SMNVEV (reference sequence). The V gene lost 3 bases and the J gene lost 7 bases, with 15 bases spanning the gap. The CDR3 sequence is 14 residues long. Here the CDR3 reads CASSLSDKSGGYTF. CDR3 coding DNA: TGTGCCAGCAGTTTGTCAGACAAGTCTGGTGGCTACACCTTC.